The 31 T cell receptor beta chains presented below share a single source sample, sequenced in a study of blood T cell repertoires in COVID-19. Repertoires were generated with immunoSEQ multiplex PCR, while TCRdb's copy carries only in-frame clones and drops some. In the table there are about 170,000 clones, about 86% of which are singletons. What was sequenced was peripheral blood. These receptor sequences come from a human donor with acute or convalescent COVID-19. The donor label of this sample is uncertain.

The table lists this clone with many counts. The J gene is TRBJ1-6, the V gene TRBV5-1, with a tentative D call TRBD1 (6 bases). Germline V gene sequence: CDR1 SGHRS, CDR2 YFSETQ. The ends were cut back, 6 bases at V and 4 bases at J, with 11 bases in the middle. The length of the CDR3 is 14 residues. The DNA for the CDR3 is TGCGCCAGCAAACGAGGGGGATATAATTCACCCCTCCACTTT. Residues: CASKRGGYNSPLHF.

This clone was seen a single time. The rearrangement links TRBV28 to TRBJ1-1; the D gene is possibly TRBD1 (6 bases). Trimming left V 5 bases short and J 5 bases short, with 18 bases between. The CDR3 spans 15 residues. CDR1 and CDR2 from the germline V gene are MDHEN and SYDVKM. The CDR3 DNA reads TGTGCCAGCAGTGGGGGCAAGGGATTGGGAACTGAAGCTTTCTTT. Translated: CASSGGKGLGTEAFF.

V and J are TRBV7-3 and TRBJ1-6, with D possibly matching TRBD1 (6 bases). Germline V lookup: CDR1 SGHTA, CDR2 FQGTGA. Trimming shortened V by 2 bases and J by 7 bases, and 15 bases separated the two germline ends. The length of the CDR3 is 16 residues. The CDR3 loop reads CASSLSGRGTNSPLHF. CDR3 coding DNA: TGTGCCAGCAGCTTATCCGGCAGGGGAACCAATTCACCCCTCCACTTT.

This chain connects TRBV7-2 to TRBJ2-1, with 9 positions matching TRBD2. There are 14 residues in the CDR3. Trimming removed 5 bases from V and 6 bases from J; junction bases left unmatched: 5. Per germline, CDR1 SGHTA and CDR2 FQGNSA. This CDR3 is CASSDLSGSNEQFF. Written as DNA, the CDR3 is TGTGCCAGCAGCGACCTTAGCGGGAGCAATGAGCAGTTCTTC.

The J gene is TRBJ2-1, the V gene TRBV7-3, with TRBD2 matching over 10 bases. V was pared by 5 bases and J by 7 bases, with 5 bases of the junction left unmatched. Germline assignment: CDR1 SGHTA and CDR2 FQGTGA. The CDR3 contains 14 residues. For the CDR3, the DNA is TGTGCCAGCAGCCTAGCGGGACTAGCGAATGAGCAGTTCTTC. Its protein product is CASSLAGLANEQFF.

This clone was observed once. The chain carries TRBV19 and TRBJ1-4; weak D call: TRBD1 (6 bases). This CDR3 spans 14 amino acids. The V and J ends lost 7 bases and 7 bases respectively, with 16 bases between them. In germline, CDR1 is LNHDA, CDR2 SQIVND (reference sequence). The CDR3, as DNA: TGTGCCAGTAAAGCACAGGGAGGGGGTGAAAAACTGTTTTTT. Translating gives CASKAQGGGEKLFF.

The rearrangement joins TRBV28 to TRBJ1-1; D unclear. The CDR3 runs to 14 residues. The germline CDR1 and CDR2 sequences are MDHEN and SYDVKM. V gave up 6 bases and J gave up 5 bases, with 16 bases separating them. The CDR3 protein is CASRLLGPWTEAFF. Written as DNA, the CDR3 is TGTGCCAGCAGGCTACTAGGCCCTTGGACTGAAGCTTTCTTT.

This clone was recorded once. The chain employs TRBV7-8 and TRBJ1-1; D is uncertain. This CDR3 contains 14 residues. Trimming took off 3 bases at V and 0 bases at J, with 8 bases between the two ends. Looked up from germline, CDR1 is SGHVS and CDR2 is FQNEAQ. The CDR3 sequence is CASSFSTVNTEAFF. The CDR3 DNA follows: TGTGCCAGCAGCTTTAGTACAGTGAACACTGAAGCTTTCTTT.

This chain's CDR3 is CASSPKGAGAGGEKLFF. The CDR3 DNA follows: TGTGCCAGCTCACCAAAGGGGGCAGGGGCTGGTGGGGAAAAACTGTTTTTT. V usage is TRBV18 and J usage is TRBJ1-4; TRBD1 aligns across 7 bases. V gave up 2 bases and J gave up 8 bases; unmatched junction bases: 14. Germline V gene lookup returns CDR1 KGHSH and CDR2 LQKENI. There are 17 residues in the CDR3. Complete variable domain (other parts from reference TRBV18 and TRBJ1-4): NAGVMQNPRHLVRRRGQEARLRCSPMKGHSHVYWYRQLPEEGLKFMVYLQKENIIDESGMPKERFSAEFPKEGPSILRIQQVVRGDSAAYFCASSPKGAGAGGEKLFFGSGTQLSVL.

The chain joins TRBV27 to TRBJ2-1; 9 bases agree with TRBD1. V lost 6 bases to trimming and J lost 8 bases; unmatched junction nucleotides: 14. CDR1 is MNHEY, CDR2 SMNVEV, per germline (reference sequence). This CDR3 has 16 residues. CDR3 protein: CASRLDSGTGNHEQFF. As DNA, the CDR3 is TGTGCCAGCAGACTCGATTCCGGGACAGGGAACCATGAGCAGTTCTTC.

This clone was observed a handful of times. The chain combines TRBV29-1 with TRBJ2-7; D remains ambiguous. Germline assignment: CDR1 SQVTM and CDR2 ANQGSEA. Trimming took 2 bases from V and 3 from J, leaving 5 bases between them. This CDR3 contains 11 residues. CDR3 sequence (DNA): TGCAGCGTTGAATTTAGCTACGAGCAGTACTTC. This sequence encodes CSVEFSYEQYF.

The chain uses TRBV7-9 and TRBJ1-1, with 9 positions matching TRBD1. This CDR3 contains 14 residues. The J segment lost 7 bases and the V segment lost 5 bases, leaving 8 bases of the junction unmatched. In germline, CDR1 is SEHNR, CDR2 FQNEAQ (reference sequence). The CDR3 DNA reads TGTGCCAGCAGCCGACAGGGGGTGATCGGTGAAGCTTTCTTT. Translated, it gives CASSRQGVIGEAFF.

This chain links TRBV19 with TRBJ1-2; D not certain. The CDR3 has 16 residues. CDR1 and CDR2 (germline): LNHDA, SQIVND (reference sequence). V was shortened by 3 bases and J by 0 bases, with 14 bases between the two germline ends. CDR3 amino acids: CASSMAGVLPNYGYTF. The CDR3 DNA reads as TGTGCCAGTAGTATGGCCGGGGTTCTGCCTAACTATGGCTACACCTTC.

Concerning this clone: The junction departs from germline at one end; a sequencing error may be responsible. The V call is TRBV5-1, the J call TRBJ2-7; 11 nucleotides match TRBD2. Germline V gene lookup returns CDR1 SGHRS and CDR2 YFSETQ. The CDR3 is 18 amino acids. The CDR3 loop is CASSLELAGGPSSYEQYF. The CDR3 nucleotides read TGCGCCAGCAGTTTGGAGCTAGCGGGGGGTCCCTCCTCCTACGAGCAGTACTTC. Filled out from reference TRBV5-1 and TRBJ2-7, the complete variable domain reads KAGVTQTPRYLIKTRGQQVTLSCSPISGHRSVSWYQQTPGQGLQFLFEYFSETQRNKGNFPGRFSGRQFSNSRSEMNVSTLELGDSALYLCASSLELAGGPSSYEQYFGPGTRLTVT.

This clone was detected a few times. The genes are TRBV6-5 and TRBJ1-2, with 8 bases matching TRBD1. Germline V gene data show CDR1 as MNHEY and CDR2 as SVGAGI. CDR3 length equals 16 residues. The junction had 9 bases not matched to a gene; V was cut back by 4 bases and J by 2 bases. The CDR3 bases are TGTGCCAGCAGTTCCCCAGCGACAGGGGCCAACTATGGCTACACCTTC. Residues: CASSSPATGANYGYTF.

V is TRBV30 and J is TRBJ2-6, with 7 positions matching TRBD1. The germline CDR1 and CDR2 sequences are GTSNPN and SVGIG (reference sequence). This CDR3 has 16 residues. V dropped 4 bases and J dropped 0; count of bases not matched to a gene: 6. The CDR3 DNA follows: TGTGCCTGGAACAGGGGATCACTCTCTGGGGCCAACGTCCTGACTTTC. Protein product: CAWNRGSLSGANVLTF.

The chain is built from TRBV19 and TRBJ2-3, with 8 bases that match TRBD2. Trimming took 6 bases from V and 2 from J; bases not matched to a gene: 4. CDR1 is LNHDA, CDR2 SQIVND, per germline (reference sequence). The CDR3 runs 14 residues. The CDR3 DNA sequence: TGTGCCAGTAGGGCGGGAGGCCCCACAGATACGCAGTATTTT. Translating it yields CASRAGGPTDTQYF.

The V call is TRBV30, the J call TRBJ1-1, with 7 bases lining up with TRBD1. V shed 6 bases and J 7 bases; nucleotides not matched to a gene: 11. This CDR3 has 13 amino acids. Germline assignment: CDR1 GTSNPN and CDR2 SVGIG (reference sequence). CDR3 region: CACDRAVSGEAFF. The CDR3 region has the DNA TGTGCCTGCGACAGGGCCGTGTCGGGTGAAGCTTTCTTT. Combining the CDR3 with reference TRBV30 and TRBJ1-1 gives the whole variable domain SQTIHQWPATLVQPVGSPLSLECTVEGTSNPNLYWYRQAAGRGLQLLFYSVGIGQISSEVPQNLSASRPQDRQFILSSKKLLLSDSGFYLCACDRAVSGEAFFGQGTRLTVV.

In this sample, this clone turned up once. The J gene is TRBJ2-3, the V gene TRBV5-5, with D maybe TRBD2 (6 bases). The V gene lost 4 bases and the J gene lost 1 base, with 13 bases spanning the gap. Germline CDR1 and CDR2: SGHKS and YYEKEE (reference sequence). The CDR3 contains 15 residues. The CDR3 sequence is CASSLSGDRTDTQYF. The DNA of the CDR3 is TGTGCCAGCAGCCTGTCGGGGGATCGCACAGATACGCAGTATTTT.

The rearrangement joins TRBV27 to TRBJ1-6, with TRBD1 matching over 9 bases. The germline CDR1 and CDR2 sequences are MNHEY and SMNVEV (reference sequence). This CDR3 is built from 18 residues. V was clipped by 8 bases and J by 6 bases; unmatched bases: 17. CDR3 nucleotide sequence: TGTGCCAGCCGTTCTCTTTACAGGGGGCGACGTGGTAATTCACCCCTCCACTTT. This codes for CASRSLYRGRRGNSPLHF.

The chain joins TRBV29-1 to TRBJ1-2, with 7 bases matching TRBD1. Germline-derived CDR1 and CDR2 are SQVTM and ANQGSEA. This CDR3 spans 12 amino acids. With 7 bases clipped from V and 5 bases from J, the junction kept 7 bases outside the gene matches. CDR3 DNA: TGCAGCGGAGGGGCACAGGGGTATGGCTACACCTTC. The encoded protein is CSGGAQGYGYTF. The full variable domain, with the rest looked up from reference TRBV29-1 and TRBJ1-2, is SAVISQKPSRDICQRGTSLTIQCQVDSQVTMMFWYRQQPGQSLTLIATANQGSEATYESGFVIDKFPISRPNLTFSTLTVSNMSPEDSSIYLCSGGAQGYGYTFGSGTRLTVV.

The chain combines TRBV5-1 with TRBJ2-2, with no clear D. This CDR3 region has 14 residues. Germline lookup yields CDR1 SGHRS and CDR2 YFSETQ. Between the trimmed V and J ends, which lost 7 bases and 4 bases, there was a span of 14 bases. The CDR3 sequence: CASALRGSTGELFF. In DNA, the CDR3 is TGCGCCAGCGCTCTGCGCGGCAGCACCGGGGAGCTGTTTTTT.

This rearrangement joins TRBV6-5 to TRBJ1-2, with unresolved D. Germline CDR1 is MNHEY and CDR2 is SVGAGI. This CDR3 comprises 14 residues. The germline V and J ends were trimmed by 8 bases and 2 bases, with 15 bases remaining between them. CDR3 sequence (DNA): TGTGCCAGCTCTAAGGGAGTTCAGAACTATGGCTACACCTTC. Translation gives CASSKGVQNYGYTF.

DNA of the CDR3: TGTGCCAGCAGGGACAGGTTCGTTTACGAGCAGTACTTC. Residues: CASRDRFVYEQYF. This chain joins TRBV25-1 and TRBJ2-7, with 7 bases lining up with TRBD1. V trimming: 6 bases; J trimming: 4 bases; junction bases outside the gene matches: 6. Germline V gene sequence: CDR1 MGHDK, CDR2 SYGVNS. There are 13 residues in the CDR3.

The chain joins TRBV30 to TRBJ2-7, with 9 positions matching TRBD1. The CDR3 is 16 residues long. The germline V gene has CDR1 GTSNPN and CDR2 SVGIG (reference sequence). V lost 2 bases and J lost 4; bases outside the gene matches: 12. The CDR3 nucleotides are TGTGCCTGGAGTTCCGGACAGGGGATTTCGGGGTACGAGCAGTACTTC. It translates to CAWSSGQGISGYEQYF.

This chain connects TRBV3-1 (or the pseudogene TRBV3-2) to TRBJ2-3; D not certain. V was clipped by 3 bases and J by 3 bases, with 4 bases between them. The CDR3 is 12 residues long. Germline CDR1 and CDR2: LGHDT and YNNKEL (reference sequence). DNA for the CDR3: TGTGCCAGCAGCCAGACTACAGATACGCAGTATTTT. The encoded protein is CASSQTTDTQYF.

This chain joins TRBV7-2 and TRBJ2-2, with D uncertain. Germline assignment: CDR1 SGHTA and CDR2 FQGNSA. Trimming pared 8 bases from V and 5 bases from J, leaving 15 bases between. CDR3 size: 14 residues. This CDR3 reads CASQPSLLTGELFF. CDR3 coding DNA: TGTGCCAGCCAACCCTCACTCCTAACCGGGGAGCTGTTTTTT.

This chain links TRBV7-9 with TRBJ2-2; 9 bases match TRBD1. The V and J ends lost 3 bases and 7 bases, in that order; junction bases with no gene match: 3. The CDR3 totals 14 residues. Germline CDR1 is SEHNR and CDR2 is FQNEAQ (reference sequence). CDR3 protein: CASSFTGGGGELFF. CDR3 in DNA: TGTGCCAGCAGCTTTACAGGGGGCGGCGGGGAGCTGTTTTTT.

The V gene is TRBV3-1 (or the pseudogene TRBV3-2), the J gene TRBJ2-7; no reliable D call. V was trimmed by 0 bases and J by 6 bases, leaving 18 bases between them. The CDR3 sequence is 16 residues long. Germline V gene lookup returns CDR1 LGHDT and CDR2 YNNKEL (reference sequence). The CDR3 region is CASSQELLPNPGEQYF. CDR3 DNA sequence: TGTGCCAGCAGCCAAGAACTACTACCGAATCCGGGCGAGCAGTACTTC.

Worth noting for this clone: This sequence may be a read error, since a much larger clone differs from it by one base. The chain carries TRBV6-1 and TRBJ1-5, with D possibly matching TRBD1 (6 bases). The germline CDR1 and CDR2 sequences are MNHNS and SASEGT. CDR3 length: 14 residues. The V and J ends lost 2 bases and 13 bases respectively, with 18 bases between them. CDR3: CASSETADSRFQHF. The CDR3, as DNA: TGTGCCAGCAGTGAAACTGCGGACAGTCGGTTTCAGCATTTT.

This clone was observed once. V gene TRBV10-3 combines with J gene TRBJ2-1; 11 nucleotides agree with TRBD2. Germline CDR1 reads ENHRY; CDR2 reads SYGVKD. The CDR3 length is 17 residues. Unmatched junction bases numbered 8, after V lost 7 bases and J lost 0 bases. CDR3 sequence (DNA): TGTGCCATCAAGTCTAGCGGGAGGCTACTCTCCTACAATGAGCAGTTCTTC. Protein product: CAIKSSGRLLSYNEQFF.